The 5 T cell receptor beta chains reported below all come from one sample, sequenced in a study of T cells after yellow fever vaccination. In TCRdb, the 5' RACE reads were re-called with MiXCR into one record per CDR3 protein. This table holds hundreds of thousands of distinct CDR3 sequences, 21% found once. Specimen: PBMCs, collected about 21 days after the first yellow fever vaccination. The receptors shown here come from a man younger than 35 who received the YFV17D yellow fever vaccine.

The rearrangement joins TRBV15 to TRBJ1-2; no firm D call. Trimming left V 3 bases short and J 2 bases short, with 7 bases between. The CDR3 length is 13 residues. Germline CDR1 LNHNV, CDR2 YYDKDF (reference sequence). Here the CDR3 DNA reads TGTGCCACCAGCAGCGCAGTAAACTATGGCTACACCTTC. The encoded protein is CATSSAVNYGYTF.

The V gene is TRBV6-5, the J gene TRBJ2-7; tentatively, D is TRBD1 (6 bases). Per germline, CDR1 MNHEY and CDR2 SVGAGI. The CDR3 extends over 15 amino acids. The V gene lost 1 base and the J gene lost 1 base, with 11 bases spanning the gap. CDR3 nucleotide sequence: TGTGCCAGCAGTTACTATACAGGGTATTCCTACGAGCAGTACTTC. This sequence encodes CASSYYTGYSYEQYF.

J is TRBJ2-1 and V is TRBV7-9; 7 bases align to TRBD1. This CDR3 region has 14 residues. V was clipped by 3 bases and J by 3 bases; unmatched bases: 2. Germline CDR1 and CDR2: SEHNR and FQNEAQ (reference sequence). The CDR3 spells CASSFPGGYNEQFF. Here the CDR3 DNA reads TGTGCCAGCAGCTTTCCAGGGGGCTACAATGAGCAGTTCTTC.

The rearrangement links TRBV3-1 to TRBJ2-3; D ambiguous. The V gene lost 0 bases and the J gene lost 2 bases, with 12 bases spanning the gap. This CDR3 spans 16 amino acids. CDR1 is LGHDT, CDR2 YNNKEL, per germline (reference sequence). The CDR3 DNA reads TGTGCCAGCAGCCAAGATTATGGGATTTACACAGATACGCAGTATTTT. Amino acid sequence: CASSQDYGIYTDTQYF.

This clonotype came up a few times. The genes are TRBV20-1 and TRBJ1-2, with 7 bases that match TRBD1. CDR1 is DFQATT and CDR2 is SNEGSKA in the germline V gene (reference sequence). J gave up 7 bases and V 6 bases, and 8 bases lay outside the gene matches. CDR3 length: 12 amino acids. In nucleotides, the CDR3 is TGCAGTGCCACAGAGGGGGCGGGTGGCTACACCTTC. It encodes CSATEGAGGYTF.